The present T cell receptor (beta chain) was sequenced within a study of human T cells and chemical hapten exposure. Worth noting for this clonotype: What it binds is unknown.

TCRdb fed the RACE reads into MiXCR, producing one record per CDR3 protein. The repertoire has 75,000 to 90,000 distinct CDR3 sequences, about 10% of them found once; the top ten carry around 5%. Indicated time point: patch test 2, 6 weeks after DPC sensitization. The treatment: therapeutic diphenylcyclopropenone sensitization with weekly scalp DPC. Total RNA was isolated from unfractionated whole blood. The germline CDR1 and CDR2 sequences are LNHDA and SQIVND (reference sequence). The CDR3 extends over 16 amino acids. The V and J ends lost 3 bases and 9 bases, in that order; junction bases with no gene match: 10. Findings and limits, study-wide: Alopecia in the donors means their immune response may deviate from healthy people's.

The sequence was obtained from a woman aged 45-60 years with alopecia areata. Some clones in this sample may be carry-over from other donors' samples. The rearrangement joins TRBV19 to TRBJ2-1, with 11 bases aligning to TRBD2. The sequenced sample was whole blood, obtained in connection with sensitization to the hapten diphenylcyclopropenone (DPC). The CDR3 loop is CASSIWSASGRTEQFF. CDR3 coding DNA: TGTGCCAGTAGTATTTGGTCGGCTAGCGGGAGGACTGAGCAGTTCTTC.